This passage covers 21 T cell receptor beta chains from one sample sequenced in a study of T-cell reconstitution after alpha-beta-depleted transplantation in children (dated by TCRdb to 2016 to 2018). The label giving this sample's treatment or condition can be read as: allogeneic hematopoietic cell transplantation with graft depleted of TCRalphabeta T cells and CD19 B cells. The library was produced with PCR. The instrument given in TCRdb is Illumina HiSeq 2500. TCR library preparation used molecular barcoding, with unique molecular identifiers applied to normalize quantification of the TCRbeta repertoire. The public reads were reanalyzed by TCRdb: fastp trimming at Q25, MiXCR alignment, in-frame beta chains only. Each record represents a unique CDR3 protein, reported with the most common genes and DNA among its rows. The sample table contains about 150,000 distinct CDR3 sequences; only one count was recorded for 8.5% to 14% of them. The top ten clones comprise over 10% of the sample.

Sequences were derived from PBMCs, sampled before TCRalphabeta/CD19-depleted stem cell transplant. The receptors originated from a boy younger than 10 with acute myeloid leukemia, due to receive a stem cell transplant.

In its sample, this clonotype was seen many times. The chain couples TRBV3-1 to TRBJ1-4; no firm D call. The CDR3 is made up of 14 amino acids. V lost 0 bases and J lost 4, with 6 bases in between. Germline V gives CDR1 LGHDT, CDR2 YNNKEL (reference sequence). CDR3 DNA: TGTGCCAGCAGCCAAGATCTGGTTAATGAAAAACTGTTTTTT. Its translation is CASSQDLVNEKLFF.

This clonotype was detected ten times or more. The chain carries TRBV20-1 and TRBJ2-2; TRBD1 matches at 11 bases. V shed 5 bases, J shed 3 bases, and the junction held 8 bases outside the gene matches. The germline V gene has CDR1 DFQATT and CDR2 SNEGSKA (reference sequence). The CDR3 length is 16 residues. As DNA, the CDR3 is TGCAGTGCTGAGGGGAGGACAGGGGGCCACACCGGGGAGCTGTTTTTT. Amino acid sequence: CSAEGRTGGHTGELFF.

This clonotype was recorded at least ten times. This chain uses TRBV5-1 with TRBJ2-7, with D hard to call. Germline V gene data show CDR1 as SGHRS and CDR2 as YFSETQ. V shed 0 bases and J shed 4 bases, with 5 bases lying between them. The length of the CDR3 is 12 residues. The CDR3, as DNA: TGCGCCAGCAGCTTGGACCAGTACGAGCAGTACTTC. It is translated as CASSLDQYEQYF.

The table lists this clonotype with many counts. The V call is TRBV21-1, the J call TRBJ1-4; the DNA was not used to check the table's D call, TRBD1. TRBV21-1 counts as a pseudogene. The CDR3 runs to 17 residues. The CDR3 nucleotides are TGTGCCAGCAACATGAATCTGGACAGGGTCATTAATGAAAAACTGTTTTTT. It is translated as CASNMNLDRVINEKLFF.

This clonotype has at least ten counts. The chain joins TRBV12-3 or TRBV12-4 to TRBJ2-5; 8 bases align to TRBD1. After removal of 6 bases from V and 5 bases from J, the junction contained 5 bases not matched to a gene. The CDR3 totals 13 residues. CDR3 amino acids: CASSKTGVETQYF. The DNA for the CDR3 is TGTGCCAGCAGCAAGACAGGGGTGGAGACCCAGTACTTC.

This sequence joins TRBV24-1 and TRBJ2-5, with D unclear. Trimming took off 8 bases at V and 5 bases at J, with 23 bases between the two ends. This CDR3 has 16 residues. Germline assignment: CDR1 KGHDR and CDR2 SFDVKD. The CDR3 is CATIFDKAVSRETQYF. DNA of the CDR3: TGTGCCACCATTTTCGACAAGGCGGTTTCACGGGAGACCCAGTACTTC.

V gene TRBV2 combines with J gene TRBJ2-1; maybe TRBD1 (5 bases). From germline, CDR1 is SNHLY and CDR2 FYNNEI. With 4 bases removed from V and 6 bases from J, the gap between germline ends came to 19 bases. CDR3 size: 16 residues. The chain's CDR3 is CASSARQSRSVNEQFF. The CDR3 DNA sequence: TGTGCCAGCAGTGCCAGACAGAGCCGTTCCGTCAATGAGCAGTTCTTC.

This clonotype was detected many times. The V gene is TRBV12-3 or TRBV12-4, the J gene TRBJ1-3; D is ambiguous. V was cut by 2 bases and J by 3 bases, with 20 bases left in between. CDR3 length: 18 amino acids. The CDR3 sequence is CASSLYPSGVGSGNTIYF. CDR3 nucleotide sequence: TGTGCCAGCAGTTTATATCCCAGCGGGGTAGGAAGTGGAAACACCATATATTTT.

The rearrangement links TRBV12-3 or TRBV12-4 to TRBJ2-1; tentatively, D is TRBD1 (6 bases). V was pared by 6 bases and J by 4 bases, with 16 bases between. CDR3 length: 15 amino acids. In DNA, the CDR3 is TGTGCCAGCAGCGATCGCAGGGGCGCTTACAATGAGCAGTTCTTC. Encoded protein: CASSDRRGAYNEQFF.

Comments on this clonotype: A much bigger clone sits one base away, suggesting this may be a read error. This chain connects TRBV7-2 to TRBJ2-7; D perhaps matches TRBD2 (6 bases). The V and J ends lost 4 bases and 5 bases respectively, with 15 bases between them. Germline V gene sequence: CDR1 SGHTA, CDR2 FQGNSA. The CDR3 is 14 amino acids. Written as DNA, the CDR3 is TGTGCCAGCAGCTCTAGCGCGAGTACCCACGAGCAGTACTTC. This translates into CASSSSASTHEQYF.

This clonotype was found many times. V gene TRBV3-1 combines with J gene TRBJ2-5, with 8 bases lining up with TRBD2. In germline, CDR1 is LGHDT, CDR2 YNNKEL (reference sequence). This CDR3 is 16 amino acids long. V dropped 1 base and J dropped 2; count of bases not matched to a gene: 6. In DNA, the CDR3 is TGTGCCAGCAGCCAAGGGTTTAGCGGGGAACAAGAGACCCAGTACTTC. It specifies CASSQGFSGEQETQYF.

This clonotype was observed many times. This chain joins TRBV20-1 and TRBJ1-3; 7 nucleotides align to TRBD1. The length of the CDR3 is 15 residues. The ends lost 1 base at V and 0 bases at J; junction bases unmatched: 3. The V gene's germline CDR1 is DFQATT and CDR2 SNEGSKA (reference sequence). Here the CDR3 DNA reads TGCAGTGCTAGAGGGGACAGATTCTCTGGAAACACCATATATTTT. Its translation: CSARGDRFSGNTIYF.

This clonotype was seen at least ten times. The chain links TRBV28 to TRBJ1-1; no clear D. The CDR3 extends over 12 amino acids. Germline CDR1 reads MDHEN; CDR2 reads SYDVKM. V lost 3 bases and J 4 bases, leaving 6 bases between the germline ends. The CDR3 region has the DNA TGTGCCAGCAGTTTTGGCGGCACTGAAGCTTTCTTT. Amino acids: CASSFGGTEAFF.

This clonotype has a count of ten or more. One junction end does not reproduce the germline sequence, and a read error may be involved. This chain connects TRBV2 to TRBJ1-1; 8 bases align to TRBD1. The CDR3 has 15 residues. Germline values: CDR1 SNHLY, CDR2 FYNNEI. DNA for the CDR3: TGTGCCAGCAGTGTCACTTTGGGTTCTTCGGACAGGGATGGATTT. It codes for CASSVTLGSSDRDGF.

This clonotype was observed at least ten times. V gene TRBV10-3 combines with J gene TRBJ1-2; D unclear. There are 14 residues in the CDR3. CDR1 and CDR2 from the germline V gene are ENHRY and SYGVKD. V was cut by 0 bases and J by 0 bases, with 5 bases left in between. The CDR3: CAISESSANYGYTF. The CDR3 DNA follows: TGTGCCATCAGTGAGTCCTCAGCTAACTATGGCTACACCTTC.

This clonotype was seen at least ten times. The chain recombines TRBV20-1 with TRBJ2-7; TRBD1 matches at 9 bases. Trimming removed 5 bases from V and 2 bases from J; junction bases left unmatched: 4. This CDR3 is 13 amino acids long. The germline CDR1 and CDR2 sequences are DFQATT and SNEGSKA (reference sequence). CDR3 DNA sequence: TGCAGTGCTCCGACAGGGGGAACCTACGAGCAGTACTTC. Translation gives CSAPTGGTYEQYF.

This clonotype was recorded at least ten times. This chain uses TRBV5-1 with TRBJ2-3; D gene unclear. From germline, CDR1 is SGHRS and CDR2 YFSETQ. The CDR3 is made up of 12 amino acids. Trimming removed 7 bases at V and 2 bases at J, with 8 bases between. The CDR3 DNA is TGCGCCAGCGGCCTTGTCACAGATACGCAGTATTTT. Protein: CASGLVTDTQYF.

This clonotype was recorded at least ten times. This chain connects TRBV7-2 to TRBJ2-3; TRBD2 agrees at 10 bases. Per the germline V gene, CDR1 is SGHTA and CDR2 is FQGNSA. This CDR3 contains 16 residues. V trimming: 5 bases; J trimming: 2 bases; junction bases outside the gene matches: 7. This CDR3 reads CASSDGLAAHTDTQYF. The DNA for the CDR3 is TGTGCCAGCAGCGACGGACTAGCGGCCCACACAGATACGCAGTATTTT.

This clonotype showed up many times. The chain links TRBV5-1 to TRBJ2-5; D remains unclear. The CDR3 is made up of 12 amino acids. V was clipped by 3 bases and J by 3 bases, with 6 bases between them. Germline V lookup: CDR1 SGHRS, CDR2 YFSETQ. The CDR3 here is CASSYEEETQYF. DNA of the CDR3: TGCGCCAGCAGCTACGAAGAAGAGACCCAGTACTTC.

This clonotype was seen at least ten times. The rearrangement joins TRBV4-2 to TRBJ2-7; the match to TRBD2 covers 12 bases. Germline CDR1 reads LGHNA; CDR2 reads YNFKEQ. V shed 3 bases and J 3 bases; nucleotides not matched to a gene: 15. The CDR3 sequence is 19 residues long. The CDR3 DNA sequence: TGTGCCAGCAGCCATGTCTACCCTTTTCTAGCGGGAGGGGTCTACGAGCAGTACTTC. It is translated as CASSHVYPFLAGGVYEQYF.

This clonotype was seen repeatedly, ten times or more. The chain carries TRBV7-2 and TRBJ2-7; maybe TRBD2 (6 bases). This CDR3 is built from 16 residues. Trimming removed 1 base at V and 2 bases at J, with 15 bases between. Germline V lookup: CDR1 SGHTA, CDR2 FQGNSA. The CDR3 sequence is CASSLGLGRSTYEQYF. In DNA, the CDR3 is TGTGCCAGCAGCTTAGGTCTGGGGAGGTCCACCTACGAGCAGTACTTC.